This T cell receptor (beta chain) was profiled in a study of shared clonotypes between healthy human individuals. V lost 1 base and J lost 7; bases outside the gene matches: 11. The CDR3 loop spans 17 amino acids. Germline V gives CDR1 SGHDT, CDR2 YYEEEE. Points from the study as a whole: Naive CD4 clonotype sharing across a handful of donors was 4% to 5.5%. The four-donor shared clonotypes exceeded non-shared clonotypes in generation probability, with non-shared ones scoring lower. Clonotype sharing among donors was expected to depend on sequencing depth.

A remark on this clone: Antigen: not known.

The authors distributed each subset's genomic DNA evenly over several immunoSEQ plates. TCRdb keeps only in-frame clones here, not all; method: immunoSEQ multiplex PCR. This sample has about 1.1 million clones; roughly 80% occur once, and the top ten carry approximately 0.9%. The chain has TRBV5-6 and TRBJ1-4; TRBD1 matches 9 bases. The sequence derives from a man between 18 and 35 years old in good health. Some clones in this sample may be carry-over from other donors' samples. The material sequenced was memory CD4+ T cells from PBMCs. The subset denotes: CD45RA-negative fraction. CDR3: CASSLSRNRGPSEKLFF. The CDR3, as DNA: TGTGCCAGCAGCTTGAGCCGAAACAGGGGGCCATCTGAAAAACTGTTTTTT.